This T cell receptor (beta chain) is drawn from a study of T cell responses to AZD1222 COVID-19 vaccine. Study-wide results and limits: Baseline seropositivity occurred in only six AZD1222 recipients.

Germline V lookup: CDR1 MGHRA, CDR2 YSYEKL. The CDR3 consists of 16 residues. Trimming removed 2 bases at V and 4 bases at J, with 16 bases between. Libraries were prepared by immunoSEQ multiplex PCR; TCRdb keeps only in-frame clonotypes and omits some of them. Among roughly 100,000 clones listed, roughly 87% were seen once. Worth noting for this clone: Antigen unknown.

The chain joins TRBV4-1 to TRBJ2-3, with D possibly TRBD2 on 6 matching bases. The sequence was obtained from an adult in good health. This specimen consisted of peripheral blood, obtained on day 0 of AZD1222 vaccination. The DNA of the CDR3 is TGCGCCAGCAGCCAACCTGGACGGGAGAAGGCAGATACGCAGTATTTT. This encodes CASSQPGREKADTQYF.